Listed below are T cell receptor beta chains from one sample, sequenced in a study of cytomegalovirus exposure and HLA in healthy donors. The method was immunoSEQ multiplex PCR; TCRdb's version includes in-frame clones alone and lacks a portion of them. Across some 96,000 clones, the top ten clones capture about 3.4% of the sample. What was sequenced was PBMCs. Receptors were obtained from a woman in her thirties in good health and CMV-seronegative. The CDR3 runs from the conserved cysteine through the conserved F or W. The D gene is left open where the match is weak.

J: TRBJ2-2
V: TRBV6-4
D: TRBD2
DNA: TGTGCCAGCAGTGAGAGGGGGACTAGCGGGAGAGACACCGGGGAGCTGTTTTTT
CDR3: CASSERGTSGRDTGELFF

J: TRBJ2-3
V: TRBV11-3
D: .
DNA: TGTGCCAGCAGCTTAAGTGGGAGTACGCAGTATTTT
CDR3: CASSLSGSTQYF

J: TRBJ2-6
V: TRBV5-1
D: .
DNA: TGCGCCAGCAGCGTGGTAGGGGGGGGCTCTGGGGCCAACGTCCTGACTTTC
CDR3: CASSVVGGGSGANVLTF

J: TRBJ2-7
V: TRBV28
D: TRBD2
DNA: TGTGCCAGCAGTCTAGCGGGAGGGCCTGTCTACGAGCAGTACTTC
CDR3: CASSLAGGPVYEQYF

J: TRBJ1-2
V: TRBV5-8
D: TRBD1
DNA: TGTGCCAGCAGCTTGGGCAGGGGGCTAGAAGGCTACACCTTC
CDR3: CASSLGRGLEGYTF

J: TRBJ1-1
V: TRBV11-2
D: .
DNA: TGTGCCAGCAGCGAACTTCAGGGTTCCACTGAAGCTTTCTTT
CDR3: CASSELQGSTEAFF

J: TRBJ1-5
V: TRBV28
D: .
DNA: TGTGCCAGCAGTTTAATAGGATCTATTAGCTCCCATCAGCCCCAGCATTTT
CDR3: CASSLIGSISSHQPQHF

J: TRBJ2-7
V: TRBV29-1
D: TRBD2
DNA: TGCAGCGTCACTAGCGGGGGGCCCTACGAGCAGTACTTC
CDR3: CSVTSGGPYEQYF

J: TRBJ1-5
V: TRBV4-1
D: TRBD1
DNA: TGCGCCAGCAGCCAAGTACCCGGACAGGGTAATCAGCCCCAGCATTTT
CDR3: CASSQVPGQGNQPQHF

J: TRBJ1-1
V: TRBV7-6
D: TRBD1
DNA: TGTGCCAGCAGCCTATGGGGACAGCCTGAAGCTTTCTTT
CDR3: CASSLWGQPEAFF

J: TRBJ2-3
V: TRBV28
D: TRBD2
DNA: TGTGCCAGCAGTATCTTGACTAGCGGGGGGGCGAATACGCAGTATTTT
CDR3: CASSILTSGGANTQYF

J: TRBJ1-1
V: TRBV9
D: .
DNA: TGTGCCAGCAGCGTAGTAAGGGGGAACACTGAAGCTTTCTTT
CDR3: CASSVVRGNTEAFF

J: TRBJ2-7
V: TRBV7-2
D: TRBD1
DNA: TGTGCCAGCAGCTCCGGGACAGGGAGGTACGAGCAGTACTTC
CDR3: CASSSGTGRYEQYF

J: TRBJ1-1
V: TRBV5-1
D: TRBD1
DNA: TGCGCCAGCAGCTTGGAGGGGGCCCGGATGAACACTGAAGCTTTCTTT
CDR3: CASSLEGARMNTEAFF

J: TRBJ1-5
V: TRBV5-5
D: .
DNA: TGTGCCAGCAGGTGGGGACTGTATAGCAATCAGCCCCAGCATTTT
CDR3: CASRWGLYSNQPQHF

J: TRBJ2-3
V: TRBV5-1
D: TRBD2
DNA: TGCGCCAGCAGCACGAATATAGCGGGAGCCGGCACAGATACGCAGTATTTT
CDR3: CASSTNIAGAGTDTQYF

J: TRBJ1-2
V: TRBV5-6
D: TRBD1
DNA: TGTGCCAGCAGCTTGGCCACAGGGGGTTGGTATGGCTACACCTTC
CDR3: CASSLATGGWYGYTF

J: TRBJ1-4
V: TRBV4-2
D: TRBD1
DNA: TGTGCCAGCAGCCGGACAGGAAGTTTATCAACTAATGAAAAACTGTTTTTT
CDR3: CASSRTGSLSTNEKLFF

J: TRBJ2-2
V: TRBV7-3
D: TRBD2
DNA: TGTGCCAGCAGCTCGAGCGGGGGGTTAACCGGGGAGCTGTTTTTT
CDR3: CASSSSGGLTGELFF

J: TRBJ2-7
V: TRBV13
D: .
DNA: TGTGCCAGCAGCTTAAGTGGAGAGGCCTACGAGCAGTACTTC
CDR3: CASSLSGEAYEQYF

J: TRBJ2-5
V: TRBV7-8
D: TRBD2
DNA: TGTGCCAGCAGCTTACTATTGGGGAGTTCCCCCGGGAGGGAGACCCAGTACTTC
CDR3: CASSLLLGSSPGRETQYF

J: TRBJ1-2
V: TRBV28
D: .
DNA: TGTGCCAGCAGTTTATCAGCGGACTATGGCTACACCTTC
CDR3: CASSLSADYGYTF

J: TRBJ1-5
V: TRBV9
D: .
DNA: TGTGCCAGCAGCGTAAGCCCCCGGGATCAGCCCCAGCATTTT
CDR3: CASSVSPRDQPQHF

J: TRBJ2-7
V: TRBV28
D: TRBD2
DNA: TGTGCCACTAGCGGGATCCACGAGCAGTACTTC
CDR3: CATSGIHEQYF

J: TRBJ1-2
V: TRBV2
D: TRBD1
DNA: TGTGCCAGCAGCGTAGGACAGGAGGAGGGCTACACCTTC
CDR3: CASSVGQEEGYTF

J: TRBJ1-2
V: TRBV6-6
D: TRBD1
DNA: TGTGCCAGCAGTCGAGGGGGACAGGACTATGGCTACACCTTC
CDR3: CASSRGGQDYGYTF

J: TRBJ2-5
V: TRBV19
D: TRBD2
DNA: TGTGCCAGTAGTAGGCGACTAGCGGGAGGAGAGACCCAGTACTTC
CDR3: CASSRRLAGGETQYF

J: TRBJ2-2
V: TRBV29-1
D: TRBD2
DNA: TGCAGCGTTCCCGGGACTAGCTCGAACACCGGGGAGCTGTTTTTT
CDR3: CSVPGTSSNTGELFF

J: TRBJ1-2
V: TRBV7-6
D: .
DNA: TGTGCCAGCAGCGATGAAGGGACTCTCGATGGCTACACCTTC
CDR3: CASSDEGTLDGYTF

J: TRBJ2-1
V: TRBV5-3
D: .
DNA: TGTGCCAGAAGCCTTGTCGGGAGCGTAAACGAGCAGTTCTTC
CDR3: CARSLVGSVNEQFF

J: TRBJ2-1
V: TRBV7-9
D: TRBD2
DNA: TGTGCCAGCAGCCCAGGAGGCGGGCTAGCGGGGGGGCGAGTCTTC
CDR3: CASSPGGGLAGGRVF